These T cell receptor beta chains were read from a single sample in a study of blood T cell repertoires in COVID-19. TCRdb keeps only in-frame clones here, not all; method: immunoSEQ multiplex PCR. The repertoire consists of fewer than 35,000 clones, with 88% occurring once and the leading ten covering about 7.7%. Material: peripheral blood. The receptor set was obtained from a woman in her fifties or sixties with active COVID-19. The CDR3 runs from the conserved cysteine through the conserved F or W.

>TRBJ2-7|TRBV7-2
CASTYVRGIHEQYF
>TRBJ2-7|TRBV27
CASSLLGGEQYF
>TRBJ1-5|TRBV30
CAWSIGTGSQPQHF
>TRBJ2-2|TRBV20-1
CSVRRTGELFF
>TRBJ2-1|TRBV7-3
CASSLRDRDYNEQFF
>TRBJ1-3|TRBV11-2
CASSLVGGSGNTIYF
>TRBJ2-7|TRBV2
CASSEEAAGGYEQYF
>TRBJ1-1|TRBV6-5
CASSSFRGTEAFF
>TRBJ1-5|TRBV6-2/TRBV6-3
CASSYGAGRNQPQHF
>TRBJ2-3|TRBV28
CASSLRDPQYF
>TRBJ2-1|TRBV29-1
CSVLVTGNSYNEQFF
>TRBJ2-2|TRBV6-6
CASREKDRDYTGELFF
>TRBJ1-1|TRBV19
CASSIGTSNTEAFF
>TRBJ2-1|TRBV5-1
CASSLGAAAMEQFF
>TRBJ1-5|TRBV19
CASTLDRGRSNQPQHF
>TRBJ2-2|TRBV5-1
CASSDPQGAGELFF
>TRBJ1-2|TRBV9
CASSGLTGNGYTF
>TRBJ2-3|TRBV28
CASSPLAGGRTDTQYF
>TRBJ2-3|TRBV7-2
CASSLAGGTDTQYF
>TRBJ2-2|TRBV24-1
CATSEAGAGTGELFF
>TRBJ2-5|TRBV3-1/TRBV3-2
CASSHFPAEETQYF
>TRBJ2-7|TRBV5-1
CASSLGDRGYEQYF
>TRBJ1-2|TRBV19
CASSSRTGYYGYTF
>TRBJ2-3|TRBV28
CASSPISGVTQYF
>TRBJ1-1|TRBV21-1
CASSRRTGGTEAFF
>TRBJ1-1|TRBV7-9
CASSLGLQGTITEAFF
>TRBJ1-1|TRBV29-1
CSVTGLQGMNTEAFF
>TRBJ2-1|TRBV11-2
CASSPRTSGSVEQFF
>TRBJ1-1|TRBV19
CASSVMGQGTEAFF
>TRBJ1-5|TRBV10-3
CAISEQGGQPQHF
>TRBJ2-1|TRBV19
CASSVRTGGREQFF
>TRBJ2-7|TRBV25-1
CASRALTGGDYEQYF
>TRBJ2-1|TRBV19
CASSIGVGGSEQFF
>TRBJ2-1|TRBV5-8
CASSRDYNEQFF
>TRBJ1-5|TRBV4-2
CASSQAGGADQPQHF
>TRBJ2-6|TRBV6-4
CASSETYTGANVLTF
>TRBJ2-7|TRBV18
CASSPNEGAWEQYF
>TRBJ2-7|TRBV28
CASSSKSGTSGTQLQYEQYF
>TRBJ2-7|TRBV19
CASSLRQGQSEQYF
>TRBJ1-2|TRBV11-2
CASSLQGIAGYTF
>TRBJ1-1|TRBV9
CASSVGENTEAFF
>TRBJ2-3|TRBV6-7
CASSFTETSTDTQYF
>TRBJ1-2|TRBV9
CASSVVGDSLYGYTF
>TRBJ2-6|TRBV2
CASSRDRAGANVLTF
>TRBJ1-5|TRBV19
CASSIVGGQGNQPQHF
>TRBJ2-2|TRBV6-5
CASRPPGLEVGELFF
>TRBJ2-1|TRBV2
CASKRTGTGLYNEQFF
>TRBJ1-2|TRBV12-3/TRBV12-4
CASSFGGGSGYTF
>TRBJ1-1|TRBV12-3/TRBV12-4
CASSSDRNTEAFF
>TRBJ1-1|TRBV25-1
CASSHNLRGNTEAFF
>TRBJ2-1|TRBV9
CASSETSGGVRDYEQFF
>TRBJ1-6|TRBV18
CASSVDRGSIYSPLHF
>TRBJ2-2|TRBV28
CASRQGEAGELFF
>NA|TRBV24-1
CAALGTSDEVTYEQYF